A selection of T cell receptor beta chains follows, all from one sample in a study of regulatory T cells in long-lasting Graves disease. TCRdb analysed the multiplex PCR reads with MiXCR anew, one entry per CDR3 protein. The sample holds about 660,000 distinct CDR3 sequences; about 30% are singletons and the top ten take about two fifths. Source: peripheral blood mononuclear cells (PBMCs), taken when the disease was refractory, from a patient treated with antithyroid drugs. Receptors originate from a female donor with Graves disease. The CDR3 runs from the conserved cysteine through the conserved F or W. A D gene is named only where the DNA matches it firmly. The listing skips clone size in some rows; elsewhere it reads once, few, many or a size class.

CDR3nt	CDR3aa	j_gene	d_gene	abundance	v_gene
TGTGCCAGCAGGATGAGGGTTACTGAAGCTTTCTTT	CASRMRVTEAFF	TRBJ1-1	.	.	TRBV2
TGTGCCAGCAGTTGGGACAGGGTCTCGAACACTGAAGCTTTCTTT	CASSWDRVSNTEAFF	TRBJ1-1	TRBD1	many	TRBV12-3/TRBV12-4
TGCAGCGTTGTGCGCGGCGAACAAGAGACCCAGTACTTC	CSVVRGEQETQYF	TRBJ2-5	.	few	TRBV29-1
TGCAGTGCTAGAGATCGTAAGAGCACAGATACGCAGTATTTT	CSARDRKSTDTQYF	TRBJ2-3	.	.	TRBV20-1
TGTGCCAGCAGTTTATCGATAGGGGTACCGACTGAAGCTTTCTTT	CASSLSIGVPTEAFF	TRBJ1-1	.	.	TRBV27
TGTGCCAGCAGGCGTCTAGCGGACCCGTACCAAGAGACCCAGTACTTC	CASRRLADPYQETQYF	TRBJ2-5	TRBD2	many	TRBV5-6
TGTGCCTGGCAGAAACTAGCGGGAGGAGCCTACGAGCAGTACTTC	CAWQKLAGGAYEQYF	TRBJ2-7	TRBD2	few	TRBV30
TGCAGTGCTATCCTCCCCCAGAACACTGAAGCTTTCTTT	CSAILPQNTEAFF	TRBJ1-1	.	many	TRBV20-1
TGCGCCAGCAGTAGAATGATTGATCAGCCCCAGCATTTT	CASSRMIDQPQHF	TRBJ1-5	.	.	TRBV10-1
TGCAGTGCCCCCCCAGGAGGACACGACACTGAAGCTTTCTTT	CSAPPGGHDTEAFF	TRBJ1-1	.	.	TRBV20-1
TGTGCCAGCAGTGAAGCGGCGGGACAGGGTCTGGGCGAGCAGTACTTC	CASSEAAGQGLGEQYF	TRBJ2-7	TRBD1	.	TRBV28
TGCAGTGCTAGGGTTCAGGATCACTATGGCTACACCTTC	CSARVQDHYGYTF	TRBJ1-2	.	.	TRBV20-1
TGTGCCAGCAGCAGGTTACTAGCGGGGAATCAAGAGACCCAGTACTTC	CASSRLLAGNQETQYF	TRBJ2-5	TRBD2	few	TRBV12-3/TRBV12-4
TGTGCCAGCAGCCCCGAACTGGGACAGGGGGCTTTCTTT	CASSPELGQGAFF	TRBJ1-1	TRBD1	few	TRBV3-1
TGTGCCTGGAGTCGGGGAGGGTCTGGAAACACCATATATTTT	CAWSRGGSGNTIYF	TRBJ1-3	.	.	TRBV30
TGTGCCAGCAGGTCCCCCGGACAGAATCAGCCCCAGCATTTT	CASRSPGQNQPQHF	TRBJ1-5	.	many	TRBV28
TGTGCCGTGGAGGGGCGCCCCACACGATATGGCTACACCTTC	CAVEGRPTRYGYTF	TRBJ1-2	.	.	TRBV28
TGCAGTGCTAGAGGCGGGAGCCTCCACGAGCAGTACTTC	CSARGGSLHEQYF	TRBJ2-7	TRBD2	few	TRBV20-1
TGTGCCATACCTAGCGGGAGGAGGGGCGGGAAAAACATTCAGTACTTC	CAIPSGRRGGKNIQYF	TRBJ2-4	TRBD2	.	TRBV11-2
TGTGCCAGCAGTTTACGAGGGATCCGCTACGAGCAGTACTTC	CASSLRGIRYEQYF	TRBJ2-7	.	few	TRBV27
TGTGCCAGCAGCCAAGTAGGCAGGACCCATGGCTACACCTTC	CASSQVGRTHGYTF	TRBJ1-2	.	few	TRBV3-1
TGTGCCAGCCGTCGAGGGACAGAGAACACTGAAGCTTTCTTT	CASRRGTENTEAFF	TRBJ1-1	TRBD1	many	TRBV2
TGTGCCATCAGCTTCGGGACGGAACAGCCCCAGCATTTT	CAISFGTEQPQHF	TRBJ1-5	.	.	TRBV10-3
TGTGCCACCAGCGCGGACTATTATGGCTACACCTTC	CATSADYYGYTF	TRBJ1-2	.	.	TRBV15
TGTGCCTGGAGAGCCGAAGGGATCTATAATTCACCCCTCCACTTT	CAWRAEGIYNSPLHF	TRBJ1-6	.	.	TRBV30
TGTGCCAGCAGCTTTACGCAGGGACAAGGACAGCCCCAGCATTTT	CASSFTQGQGQPQHF	TRBJ1-5	.	.	TRBV5-5
TGTGCCTGGGGGTTGGCTAGCGGGCTTCAGAACTACGAGCAGTACTTC	CAWGLASGLQNYEQYF	TRBJ2-7	TRBD2	.	TRBV30
TGTGCCAGCAGCCCCCGGGACAGGGTCGAAAAACTGTTTTTT	CASSPRDRVEKLFF	TRBJ1-4	TRBD1	few	TRBV28
TGTGCCATCAGTGCACTGGGGCAGAGCAATCAGCCCCAGCATTTT	CAISALGQSNQPQHF	TRBJ1-5	.	few	TRBV10-3
TGTGCCAGCAGCGTGGACCCCTCCTATAATTCACCCCTCCACTTT	CASSVDPSYNSPLHF	TRBJ1-6	.	.	TRBV9